Included here is one T cell receptor beta chain sequence, with context. The library put unique molecular identifiers onto individual cDNA molecules. Source study methods: Individual samples carried between roughly 23,224 and 700,000 TCRs, with some 100,000 as the median. TCRdb processed the 5' RACE reads anew with MiXCR; each CDR3 protein has one entry. TCRdb, not the original authors, processed these V and J calls. The profile shows approximately 110,000 distinct CDR3 sequences, 15% to 20% of them singletons. Germline V CDR1 and CDR2: SGHAT, FQNNGV. CDR3 length: 11 amino acids. The V gene lost 9 bases and the J gene lost 9 bases, with 12 bases spanning the gap. This sample stems from a study of human T cells and chemical hapten exposure. Extraction of total RNA was performed on unfractionated whole blood.

V gene TRBV11-2 combines with J gene TRBJ2-1, with D perhaps matching TRBD2 (5 bases). The source is a human donor in good health. The CDR3 coding sequence is TGTGCCAGAAGCGCAGGAGGTGAGCAGTTCTTC. Its translation is CARSAGGEQFF.